One sample yielded the 11 T cell receptor beta chains listed below, sequenced in a study of beta chain features in type 1 diabetes. The isolated RNA, all of it, was reverse transcribed, so expressed TCRB transcripts were what got sequenced. The repertoire was sequenced with immunoSEQ multiplex PCR; TCRdb's copy has only in-frame clones and lacks some. The sample shows under 250,000 clones, 11% to 15% of them seen only once. The source material was naive CD4+ T cells from blood. These receptors were obtained from a woman in her 40s in good health.

The J gene is TRBJ2-3, the V gene TRBV4-1; TRBD2 aligns across 9 bases. V lost 6 bases, J lost 5 bases, and 12 bases stayed unmatched. The CDR3 covers 16 residues. Germline CDR1 is MGHRA and CDR2 is YSYEKL. The CDR3, as DNA: TGCGCCAGCAGGGACCGCGGGGGGGCGAGGAAAGATACGCAGTATTTT. Protein: CASRDRGGARKDTQYF.

The genes are TRBV6-6 and TRBJ2-1; 13 bases agree with TRBD2. V shed 6 bases, J shed 5 bases, and the junction held 1 base outside the gene matches. This CDR3 has 14 residues. Germline V lookup: CDR1 MNHNY, CDR2 SVGAGI (reference sequence). CDR3 amino acids: CASRGTSGNNEQFF. In DNA form, the CDR3 reads TGTGCCAGCAGAGGGACTAGCGGGAACAATGAGCAGTTCTTC.

The chain combines TRBV2 with TRBJ1-1, with a weak D call TRBD1 (5 bases). V was cut by 6 bases and J by 3 bases, with 14 bases left in between. CDR3 length: 14 residues. CDR1 and CDR2 from the germline V gene are SNHLY and FYNNEI. For the CDR3, the DNA is TGTGCCAGCAGGGACACGGGTGGTCACACTGAAGCTTTCTTT. This translates into CASRDTGGHTEAFF.

The rearrangement uses TRBV19 and TRBJ2-5; 7 bases are shared with TRBD2. The CDR3 runs 16 residues. In germline, CDR1 is LNHDA, CDR2 SQIVND (reference sequence). V lost 5 bases and J lost 1; bases outside the gene matches: 10. CDR3 region: CASSGGGTSGQETQYF. CDR3 DNA: TGTGCCAGTAGTGGCGGGGGTACCTCGGGCCAAGAGACCCAGTACTTC.

Only a few counts were recorded for this clone. V is TRBV7-2 and J is TRBJ2-7; a weak D match, TRBD1 (5 bases). With 5 bases removed from V and 0 bases from J, the gap between germline ends came to 8 bases. CDR3 length: 13 amino acids. Germline V lookup: CDR1 SGHTA, CDR2 FQGNSA. CDR3 sequence reads: CASSLGASYEQYF. The DNA of the CDR3 is TGTGCCAGCAGCCTTGGGGCCTCCTACGAGCAGTACTTC.

The rearrangement links TRBV10-3 to TRBJ2-7, with 8 bases fitting TRBD2. The V segment lost 8 bases and the J segment 4 bases; nucleotides outside the gene matches: 10. The V gene's germline CDR1 is ENHRY and CDR2 SYGVKD. This CDR3 comprises 14 residues. As DNA, the CDR3 is TGTGCCATCGGAGGCCGGGGGGGTAGATACGAGCAGTACTTC. Translation: CAIGGRGGRYEQYF.

This clone appeared a few times. The V and J genes are TRBV12-5 and TRBJ2-5, with D perhaps matching TRBD1 (5 bases). The V gene lost 1 base and the J gene lost 3 bases, with 15 bases spanning the gap. The germline V gene has CDR1 LGHNT and CDR2 FRNRAP. The CDR3 length is 16 residues. CDR3 in amino acids: CASGLGNQGGKETQYF. Written as DNA, the CDR3 is TGTGCTAGTGGTTTGGGGAATCAGGGTGGTAAAGAGACCCAGTACTTC.

The chain carries TRBV2 and TRBJ1-5; unclear D gene. The V end was cut by 1 base, the J end by 4 bases, with 8 bases between. CDR3 size: 14 residues. The germline CDR1 and CDR2 sequences are SNHLY and FYNNEI. CDR3 nucleotides: TGTGCCAGCAGTGAAGGGGCAGTTAATCAGCCCCAGCATTTT. Its translation is CASSEGAVNQPQHF.

The chain carries TRBV5-1 and TRBJ2-2; 9 nucleotides agree with TRBD1. The V gene end was trimmed by 6 bases and the J gene end by 9 bases; junction bases not matched to a gene: 9. The germline V gene has CDR1 SGHRS and CDR2 YFSETQ. The CDR3 sequence is 14 residues long. The CDR3, as DNA: TGCGCCAGCATTCCGGGACAGGGTCAACGGGAGCTGTTTTTT. Protein product: CASIPGQGQRELFF.

This clone was observed a handful of times. The chain combines TRBV6-5 with TRBJ2-5; 8 bases map to TRBD1. The germline V gene encodes CDR1 MNHEY and CDR2 SVGAGI. J gave up 4 bases and V 6 bases, and 7 bases lay outside the gene matches. The CDR3 spans 14 residues. CDR3 sequence: CASRRGQVSETQYF. In DNA, the CDR3 is TGTGCCAGCAGACGGGGACAGGTCTCAGAGACCCAGTACTTC.

The sample holds a few counts of this clone. The genes are TRBV2 and TRBJ2-7; 8 nucleotides align to TRBD1. Per germline, CDR1 SNHLY and CDR2 FYNNEI. V lost 6 bases and J lost 4; bases outside the gene matches: 8. This CDR3 is 14 amino acids long. DNA of the CDR3: TGTGCCAGCAGCGCCGGGACAGGTCTATACGAGCAGTACTTC. Protein: CASSAGTGLYEQYF.